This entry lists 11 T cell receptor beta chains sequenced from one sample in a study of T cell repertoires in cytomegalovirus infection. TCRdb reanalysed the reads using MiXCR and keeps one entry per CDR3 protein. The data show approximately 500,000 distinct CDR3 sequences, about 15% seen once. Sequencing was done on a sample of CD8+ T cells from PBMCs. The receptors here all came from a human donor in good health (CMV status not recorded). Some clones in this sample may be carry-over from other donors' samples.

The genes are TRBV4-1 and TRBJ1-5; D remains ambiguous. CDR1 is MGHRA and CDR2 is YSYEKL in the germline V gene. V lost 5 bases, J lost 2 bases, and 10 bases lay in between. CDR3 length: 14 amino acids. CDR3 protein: CASSSYMGNQPQHF. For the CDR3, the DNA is TGCGCCAGCAGCTCCTACATGGGCAATCAGCCCCAGCATTTT.

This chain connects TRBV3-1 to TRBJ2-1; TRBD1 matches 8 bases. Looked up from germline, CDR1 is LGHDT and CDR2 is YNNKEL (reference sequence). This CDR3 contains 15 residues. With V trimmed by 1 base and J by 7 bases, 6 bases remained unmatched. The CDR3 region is CASSQVPQGANEQFF. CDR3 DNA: TGTGCCAGCAGCCAAGTCCCCCAGGGGGCGAATGAGCAGTTCTTC.

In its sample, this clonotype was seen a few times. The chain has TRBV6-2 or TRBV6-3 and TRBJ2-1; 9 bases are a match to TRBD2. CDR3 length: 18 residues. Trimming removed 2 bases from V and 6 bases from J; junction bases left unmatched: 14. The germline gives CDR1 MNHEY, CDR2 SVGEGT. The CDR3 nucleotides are TGTGCCAGCAGTTACCCCAGGGTAGCAGCGGGGGGTCCCAATGAGCAGTTCTTC. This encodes CASSYPRVAAGGPNEQFF.

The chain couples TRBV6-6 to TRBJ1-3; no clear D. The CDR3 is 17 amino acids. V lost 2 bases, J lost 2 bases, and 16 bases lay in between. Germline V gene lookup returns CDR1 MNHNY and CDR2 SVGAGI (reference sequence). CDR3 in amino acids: CASSYAVLEGPGNTIYF. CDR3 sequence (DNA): TGTGCCAGCAGTTACGCCGTTCTGGAAGGACCTGGAAACACCATATATTTT.

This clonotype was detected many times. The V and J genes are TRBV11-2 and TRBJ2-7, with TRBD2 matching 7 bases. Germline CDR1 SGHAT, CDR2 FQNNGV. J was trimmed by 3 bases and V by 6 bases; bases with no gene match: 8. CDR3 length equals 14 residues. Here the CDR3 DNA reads TGTGCCAGCAGTGTTTTCCGCGGGGGCTACGAGCAGTACTTC. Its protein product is CASSVFRGGYEQYF.

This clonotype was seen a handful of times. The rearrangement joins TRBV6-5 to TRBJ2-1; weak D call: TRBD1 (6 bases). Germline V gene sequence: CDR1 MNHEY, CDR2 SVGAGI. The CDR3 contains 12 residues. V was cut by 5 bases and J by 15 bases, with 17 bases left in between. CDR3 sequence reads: CASSHEPRGWFF. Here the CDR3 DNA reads TGTGCCAGCAGTCACGAACCCAGGGGATGGTTCTTC.

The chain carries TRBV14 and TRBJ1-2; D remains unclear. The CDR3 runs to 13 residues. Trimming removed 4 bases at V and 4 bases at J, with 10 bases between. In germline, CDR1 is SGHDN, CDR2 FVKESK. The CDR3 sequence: CASSPLGLYGYTF. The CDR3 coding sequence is TGTGCCAGCAGCCCATTAGGCCTCTATGGCTACACCTTC. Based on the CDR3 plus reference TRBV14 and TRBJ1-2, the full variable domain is EAGVTQFPSHSVIEKGQTVTLRCDPISGHDNLYWYRRVMGKEIKFLLHFVKESKQDESGMPNNRFLAERTGGTYSTLKVQPAELEDSGVYFCASSPLGLYGYTFGSGTRLTVV.

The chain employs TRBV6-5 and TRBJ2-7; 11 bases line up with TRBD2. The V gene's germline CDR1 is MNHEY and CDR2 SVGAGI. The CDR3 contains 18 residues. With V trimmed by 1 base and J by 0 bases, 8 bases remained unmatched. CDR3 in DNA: TGTGCCAGCAGTTACTTGACCGGGACTAGCGGTTTCTCCTACGAGCAGTACTTC. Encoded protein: CASSYLTGTSGFSYEQYF.

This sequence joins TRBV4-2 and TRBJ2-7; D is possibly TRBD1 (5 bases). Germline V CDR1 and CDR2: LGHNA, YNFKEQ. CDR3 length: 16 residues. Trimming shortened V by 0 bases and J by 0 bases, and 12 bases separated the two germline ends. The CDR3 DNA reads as TGTGCCAGCAGCCAAGATCAGGGTAAGAGCTCCTACGAGCAGTACTTC. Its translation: CASSQDQGKSSYEQYF.

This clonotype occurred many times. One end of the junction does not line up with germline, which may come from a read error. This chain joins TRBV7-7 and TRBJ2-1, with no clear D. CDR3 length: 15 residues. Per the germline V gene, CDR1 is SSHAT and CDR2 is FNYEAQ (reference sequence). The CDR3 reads CASSSRLSPYNEQFF. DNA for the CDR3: TGTGCTAGCAGCTCTCGACTGAGCCCTTACAATGAGCAGTTCTTC.

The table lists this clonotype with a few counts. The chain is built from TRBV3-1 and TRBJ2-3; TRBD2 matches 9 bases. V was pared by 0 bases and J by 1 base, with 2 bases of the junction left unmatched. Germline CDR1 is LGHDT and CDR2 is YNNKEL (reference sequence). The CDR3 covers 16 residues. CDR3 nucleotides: TGTGCCAGCAGCCAAGATGCGGGAGGGGGCACAGATACGCAGTATTTT. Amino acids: CASSQDAGGGTDTQYF.